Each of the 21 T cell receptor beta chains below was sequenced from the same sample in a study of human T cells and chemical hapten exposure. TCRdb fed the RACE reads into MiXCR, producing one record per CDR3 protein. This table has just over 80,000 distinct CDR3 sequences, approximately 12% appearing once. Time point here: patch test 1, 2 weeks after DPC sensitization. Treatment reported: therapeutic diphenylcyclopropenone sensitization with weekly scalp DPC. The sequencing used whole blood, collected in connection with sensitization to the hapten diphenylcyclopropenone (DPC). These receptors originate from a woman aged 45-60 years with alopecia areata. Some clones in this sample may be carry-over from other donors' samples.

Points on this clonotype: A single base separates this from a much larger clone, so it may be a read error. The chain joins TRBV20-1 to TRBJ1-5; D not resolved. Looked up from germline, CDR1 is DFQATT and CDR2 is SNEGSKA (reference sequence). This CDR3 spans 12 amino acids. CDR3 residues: CSARDGNQLQHF. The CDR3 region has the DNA TGCAGTGCTAGGGATGGCAATCAGCTCCAGCATTTT.

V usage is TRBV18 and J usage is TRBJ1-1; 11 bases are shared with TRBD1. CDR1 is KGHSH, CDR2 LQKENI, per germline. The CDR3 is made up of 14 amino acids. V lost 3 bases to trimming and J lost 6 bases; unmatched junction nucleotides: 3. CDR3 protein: CASSPDRGRAEAFF. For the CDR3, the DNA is TGTGCCAGCTCACCGGACAGGGGGCGGGCTGAAGCTTTCTTT.

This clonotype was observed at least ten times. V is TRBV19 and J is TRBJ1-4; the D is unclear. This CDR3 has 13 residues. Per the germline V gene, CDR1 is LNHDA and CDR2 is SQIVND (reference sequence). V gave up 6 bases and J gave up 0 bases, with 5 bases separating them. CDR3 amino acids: CASRPATNEKLFF. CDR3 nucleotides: TGTGCCAGTAGGCCAGCAACTAATGAAAAACTGTTTTTT.

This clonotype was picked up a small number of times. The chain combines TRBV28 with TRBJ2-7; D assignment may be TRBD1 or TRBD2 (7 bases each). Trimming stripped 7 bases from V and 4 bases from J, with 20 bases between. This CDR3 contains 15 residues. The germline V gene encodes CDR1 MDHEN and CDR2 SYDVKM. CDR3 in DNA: TGTGCCAGCACCTCTCAGGGAGGGGGCACGTACGAGCAGTACTTC. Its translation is CASTSQGGGTYEQYF.

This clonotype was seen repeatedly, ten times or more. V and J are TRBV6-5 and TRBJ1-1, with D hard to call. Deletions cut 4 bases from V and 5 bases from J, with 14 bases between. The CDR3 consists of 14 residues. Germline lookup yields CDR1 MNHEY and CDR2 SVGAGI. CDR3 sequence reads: CASSSIREGTEAFF. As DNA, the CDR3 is TGTGCCAGCAGTTCCATTAGGGAAGGGACTGAAGCTTTCTTT.

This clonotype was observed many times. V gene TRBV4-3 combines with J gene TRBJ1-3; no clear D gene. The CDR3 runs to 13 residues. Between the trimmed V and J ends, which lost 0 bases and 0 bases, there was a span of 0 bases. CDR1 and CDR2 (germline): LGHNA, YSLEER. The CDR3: CASSQDSGNTIYF. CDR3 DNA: TGCGCCAGCAGCCAAGACTCTGGAAACACCATATATTTT.

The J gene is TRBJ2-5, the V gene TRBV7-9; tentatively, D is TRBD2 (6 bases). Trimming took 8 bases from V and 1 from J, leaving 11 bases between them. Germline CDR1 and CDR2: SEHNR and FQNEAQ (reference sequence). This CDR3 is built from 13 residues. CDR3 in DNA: TGTGCCAGCGGGAGGAGCGCCCAAGAGACCCAGTACTTC. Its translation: CASGRSAQETQYF. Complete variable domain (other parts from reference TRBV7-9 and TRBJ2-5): DTGVSQNPRHKITKRGQNVTFRCDPISEHNRLYWYRQTLGQGPEFLTYFQNEAQLEKSRLLSDRFSAERPKGSFSTLEIQRTEQGDSAMYLCASGRSAQETQYFGPGTRLLVL.

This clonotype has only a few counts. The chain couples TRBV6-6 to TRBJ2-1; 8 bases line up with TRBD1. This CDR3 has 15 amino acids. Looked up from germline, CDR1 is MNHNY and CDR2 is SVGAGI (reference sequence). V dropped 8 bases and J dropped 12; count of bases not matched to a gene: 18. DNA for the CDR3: TGTGCCAGCTCCATCGCGGGACAGGTACTTACAGGGCAGTTCTTC. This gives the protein CASSIAGQVLTGQFF.

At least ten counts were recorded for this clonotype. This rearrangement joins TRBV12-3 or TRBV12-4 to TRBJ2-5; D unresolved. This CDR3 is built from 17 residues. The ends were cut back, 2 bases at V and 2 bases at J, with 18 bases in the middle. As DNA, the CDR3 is TGTGCCAGCAGTTTATCCTACCCCAAACTCGGTCAAGAGACCCAGTACTTC. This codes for CASSLSYPKLGQETQYF.

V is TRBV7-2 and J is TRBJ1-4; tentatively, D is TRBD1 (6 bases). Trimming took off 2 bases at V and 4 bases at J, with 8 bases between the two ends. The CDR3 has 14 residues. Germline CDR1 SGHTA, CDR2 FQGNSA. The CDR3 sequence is CASSLSGVNEKLFF. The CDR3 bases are TGTGCCAGCAGCTTATCAGGGGTTAATGAAAAACTGTTTTTT. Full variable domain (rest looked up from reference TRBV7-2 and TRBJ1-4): GAGVSQSPSNKVTEKGKDVELRCDPISGHTALYWYRQSLGQGLEFLIYFQGNSAPDKSGLPSDRFSAERTGGSVSTLTIQRTQQEDSAVYLCASSLSGVNEKLFFGSGTQLSVL.

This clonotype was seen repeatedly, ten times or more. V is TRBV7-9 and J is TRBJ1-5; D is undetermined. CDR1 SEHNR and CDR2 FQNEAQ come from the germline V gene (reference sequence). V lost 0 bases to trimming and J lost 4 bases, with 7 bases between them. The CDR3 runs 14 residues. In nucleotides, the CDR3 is TGTGCCAGCAGCTTAGCGACGGGGAATCAGCCCCAGCATTTT. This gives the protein CASSLATGNQPQHF.

CDR3 coding DNA: TGTGCCAGCTCGCCGGGGCCAGGGAGCAATCAGCCCCAGCATTTT. This translates into CASSPGPGSNQPQHF. V is TRBV18 and J is TRBJ1-5; perhaps TRBD1 as D (5 bases). The V gene's germline CDR1 is KGHSH and CDR2 LQKENI. CDR3 length equals 15 residues. V shed 6 bases and J shed 1 base, with 13 bases lying between them.

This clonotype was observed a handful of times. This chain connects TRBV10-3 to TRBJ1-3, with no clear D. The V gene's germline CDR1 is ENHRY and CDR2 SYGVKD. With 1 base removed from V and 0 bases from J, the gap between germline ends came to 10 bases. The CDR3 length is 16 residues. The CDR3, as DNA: TGTGCCATCAGTGAGTTGGGCCGTGACTCTGGAAACACCATATATTTT. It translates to CAISELGRDSGNTIYF.

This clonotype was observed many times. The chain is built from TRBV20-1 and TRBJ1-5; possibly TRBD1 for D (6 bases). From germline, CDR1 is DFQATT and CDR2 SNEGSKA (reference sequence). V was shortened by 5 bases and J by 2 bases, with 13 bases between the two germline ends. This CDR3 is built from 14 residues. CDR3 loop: CSASQGRGNQPQHF. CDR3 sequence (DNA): TGCAGTGCTTCACAGGGAAGGGGCAATCAGCCCCAGCATTTT.

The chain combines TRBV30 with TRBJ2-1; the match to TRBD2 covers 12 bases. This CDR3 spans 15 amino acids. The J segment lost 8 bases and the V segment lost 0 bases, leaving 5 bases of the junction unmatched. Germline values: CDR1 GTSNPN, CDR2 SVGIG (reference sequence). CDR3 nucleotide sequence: TGTGCCTGGAGTGTTTCTAGCGGGGGGGCTTATGAGCAGTTCTTC. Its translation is CAWSVSSGGAYEQFF.

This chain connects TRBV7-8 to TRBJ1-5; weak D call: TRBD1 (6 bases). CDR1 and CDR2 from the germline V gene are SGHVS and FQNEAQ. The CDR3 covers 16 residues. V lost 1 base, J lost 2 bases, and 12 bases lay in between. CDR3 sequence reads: CASSLVAGGGNQPQHF. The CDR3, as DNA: TGTGCCAGCAGCTTAGTCGCCGGGGGCGGCAATCAGCCCCAGCATTTT. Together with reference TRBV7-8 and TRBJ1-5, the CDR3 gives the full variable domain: GAGVSQSPRYKVAKRGQDVALRCDPISGHVSLFWYQQALGQGPEFLTYFQNEAQLDKSGLPSDRFFAERPEGSVSTLKIQRTQQEDSAVYLCASSLVAGGGNQPQHFGDGTRLSIL.

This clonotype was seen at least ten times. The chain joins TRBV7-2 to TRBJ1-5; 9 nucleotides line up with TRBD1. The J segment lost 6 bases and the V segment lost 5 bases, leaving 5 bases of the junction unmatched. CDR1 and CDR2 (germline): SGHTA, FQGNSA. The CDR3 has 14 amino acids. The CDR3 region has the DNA TGTGCCAGCAGCACCGACAGGGGGGGTCAGCCCCAGCATTTT. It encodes CASSTDRGGQPQHF.

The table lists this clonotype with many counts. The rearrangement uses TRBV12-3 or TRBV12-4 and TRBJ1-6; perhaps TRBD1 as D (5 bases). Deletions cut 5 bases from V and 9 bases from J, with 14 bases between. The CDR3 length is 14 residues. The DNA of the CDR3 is TGTGCCAGCAGTCCGAAGACAGTCATTTCACCCCTCCACTTT. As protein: CASSPKTVISPLHF.

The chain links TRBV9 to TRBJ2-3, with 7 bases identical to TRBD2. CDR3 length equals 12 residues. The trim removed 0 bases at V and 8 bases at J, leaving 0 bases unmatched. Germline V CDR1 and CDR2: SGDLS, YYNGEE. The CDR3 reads CASSVGEGTQYF. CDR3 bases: TGTGCCAGCAGCGTAGGGGAGGGTACGCAGTATTTT.

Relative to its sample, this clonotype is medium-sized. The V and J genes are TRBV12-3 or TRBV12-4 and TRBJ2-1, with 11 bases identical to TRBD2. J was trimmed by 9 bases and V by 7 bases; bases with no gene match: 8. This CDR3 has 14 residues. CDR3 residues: CASILLAGEVEQFF. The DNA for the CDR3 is TGTGCCAGCATCCTACTAGCGGGAGAGGTTGAGCAGTTCTTC.

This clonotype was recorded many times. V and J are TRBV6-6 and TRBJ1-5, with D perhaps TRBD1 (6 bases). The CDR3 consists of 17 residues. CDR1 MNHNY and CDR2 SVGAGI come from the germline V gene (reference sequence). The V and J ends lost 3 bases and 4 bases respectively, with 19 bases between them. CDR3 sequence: CASSYIVPGTPNQPQHF. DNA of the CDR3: TGTGCCAGCAGTTATATTGTCCCCGGGACACCAAATCAGCCCCAGCATTTT.